The 4 T cell receptor beta chains below come from one sample, sequenced in a study of regulatory T cells in long-lasting Graves disease. Time point reported: persistent/refractory GD, antithyroid drugs over 5 years with positive TRAb. Scientists built the TCR library using RNA that was extracted from PBMCs. Assembly of TCR beta libraries relied on iRepertoire HTBI primers together with Arm-PCR of CDR3 regions. TCRdb reprocessed the multiplex PCR reads with MiXCR, giving one entry per CDR3 protein. In the table there are roughly 430,000 distinct CDR3 sequences, around 23% of which are singletons. Sample: peripheral blood mononuclear cells (PBMCs), taken when the disease was refractory, from a patient treated with antithyroid drugs. The origin of the receptors is a female donor with Graves disease.

This clonotype was recorded a few times. The rearrangement uses TRBV28 and TRBJ1-5, with 9 bases aligning to TRBD1. The V gene end was trimmed by 3 bases and the J gene end by 5 bases; junction bases not matched to a gene: 8. Germline V gene lookup returns CDR1 MDHEN and CDR2 SYDVKM. The CDR3 consists of 16 residues. The CDR3 region is CASSFPTGGSDQPQHF. CDR3 bases: TGTGCCAGCAGTTTCCCGACAGGGGGGTCGGATCAGCCCCAGCATTTT.

This clonotype was seen repeatedly, ten times or more. The gene calls are TRBV12-3 or TRBV12-4 and TRBJ2-1, with D possibly TRBD2 on 6 matching bases. The CDR3 loop spans 16 amino acids. The V end lost 0 bases, the J end lost 4 bases, and 13 bases lay between the germline ends. The CDR3 sequence: CASSLAGGNRYNEQFF. Written as DNA, the CDR3 is TGTGCCAGCAGTTTAGCTGGAGGGAATCGATACAATGAGCAGTTCTTC.

This clonotype was detected ten times or more. This chain joins TRBV12-3 or TRBV12-4 and TRBJ2-2; D is unclear. The CDR3 sequence is 14 residues long. With 3 bases removed from V and 1 base from J, the gap between germline ends came to 6 bases. Here the CDR3 reads CASSLSRNTGELFF. The CDR3 DNA follows: TGTGCCAGCAGTTTGTCCAGGAACACCGGGGAGCTGTTTTTT.

This clonotype was picked up many times. CDR3 DNA: TGCAGTCCCGAGGGTATATCGTCACCCCTCCACTTT. It translates to CSPEGISSPLHF. The chain links TRBV20-1 to TRBJ1-6; D not resolved. In germline, CDR1 is DFQATT, CDR2 SNEGSKA (reference sequence). The V gene lost 8 bases and the J gene lost 10 bases, with 15 bases spanning the gap. This CDR3 region has 12 residues.